This entry lists 13 T cell receptor beta chains sequenced from one sample in a study of human T cells and chemical hapten exposure. Described time point: patch test 1, 2 weeks after DPC sensitization. Treatment here: therapeutic diphenylcyclopropenone sensitization with weekly scalp DPC. From the RACE reads, TCRdb called clonotypes with MiXCR, one entry per CDR3 protein. The table has tens of thousands of distinct CDR3 sequences, roughly a tenth seen once. Here the sequenced sample was whole blood, taken in connection with sensitization to the hapten diphenylcyclopropenone (DPC). All receptors derive from a man aged 35-49 years with alopecia areata. Some clones in this sample may be carry-over from other donors' samples.

In this sample, this clonotype turned up once. V is TRBV20-1 and J is TRBJ2-5, with D possibly being TRBD2 (6 bases). The V and J ends lost 8 bases and 2 bases respectively, with 21 bases between them. This CDR3 has 15 amino acids. CDR1 is DFQATT, CDR2 SNEGSKA, per germline (reference sequence). The CDR3 protein is CSSEGGPDSQETQYF. CDR3 DNA: TGCAGTTCCGAAGGAGGGCCGGACTCACAAGAGACCCAGTACTTC.

This clonotype occurred many times. The genes are TRBV28 and TRBJ2-3; D unclear. Trimming removed 3 bases at V and 11 bases at J, with 12 bases between. The germline gives CDR1 MDHEN, CDR2 SYDVKM. There are 12 residues in the CDR3. The CDR3 here is CASSFLPSGQYF. CDR3 nucleotide sequence: TGTGCCAGCAGTTTCTTACCCTCGGGGCAGTATTTT.

The table lists this clonotype with a few counts. The chain employs TRBV6-1 and TRBJ1-4; the match to TRBD1 covers 8 bases. The germline V gene encodes CDR1 MNHNS and CDR2 SASEGT. This CDR3 is built from 14 residues. V shed 6 bases, J shed 7 bases, and the junction held 7 bases outside the gene matches. The CDR3 is CASRRTGGIEKLFF. As DNA, the CDR3 is TGTGCCAGCAGGCGAACAGGGGGTATTGAAAAACTGTTTTTT.

This clonotype was seen a handful of times. This chain connects TRBV10-3 to TRBJ1-6, with 7 bases matching TRBD1. The CDR3 covers 17 residues. CDR1 and CDR2 from the germline V gene are ENHRY and SYGVKD. The trim removed 11 bases at V and 0 bases at J, leaving 13 bases unmatched. The CDR3 spells CASRGGTESSYNSPLHF. The CDR3 bases are TGTGCCTCACGTGGCGGGACAGAAAGCTCCTATAATTCACCCCTCCACTTT.

This clonotype was seen at least ten times. This chain uses TRBV7-8 with TRBJ2-7; a weak D match, TRBD2 (6 bases). Germline V CDR1 and CDR2: SGHVS, FQNEAQ. The CDR3 totals 13 residues. Trimming pared 4 bases from V and 3 bases from J, leaving 10 bases between. The DNA of the CDR3 is TGTGCCAGCAGCTCACTAGCTATCTACGAGCAGTACGTC. This gives the protein CASSSLAIYEQYV.

This clonotype was detected many times. V gene TRBV27 combines with J gene TRBJ2-2; 7 bases line up with TRBD2. With 4 bases clipped from V and 7 bases from J, the junction kept 3 bases outside the gene matches. Per the germline V gene, CDR1 is MNHEY and CDR2 is SMNVEV (reference sequence). This CDR3 is built from 13 residues. The CDR3 is CASSWAGVGELFF. In DNA, the CDR3 is TGTGCCAGCAGTTGGGCGGGAGTCGGGGAGCTGTTTTTT.

This clonotype was seen at least ten times. The J gene is TRBJ2-2, the V gene TRBV27; D is ambiguous. The germline V and J ends were trimmed by 2 bases and 6 bases, with 7 bases remaining between them. This CDR3 is built from 13 residues. Germline CDR1 MNHEY, CDR2 SMNVEV (reference sequence). CDR3: CASSLAVPGELFF. The DNA for the CDR3 is TGTGCCAGCAGTTTAGCGGTCCCCGGGGAGCTGTTTTTT.

The chain has TRBV9 and TRBJ2-2; D not resolved. Germline V gene data show CDR1 as SGDLS and CDR2 as YYNGEE. This CDR3 spans 15 amino acids. V was cut by 4 bases and J by 2 bases, with 12 bases left in between. The CDR3 region has the DNA TGTGCCAGCAGCCTTGGAGACCCTAACACCGGGGAGCTGTTTTTT. Translation gives CASSLGDPNTGELFF.

Many counts were recorded for this clonotype. The V and J genes are TRBV20-1 and TRBJ2-1; 9 bases are a match to TRBD2. Germline CDR1 reads DFQATT; CDR2 reads SNEGSKA (reference sequence). Trimming removed 4 bases from V and 7 bases from J; junction bases left unmatched: 5. CDR3 size: 13 residues. The CDR3 nucleotides are TGCAGTGCTATAGGGACTAGCTATAATGAGCAGTTCTTC. Amino acid sequence: CSAIGTSYNEQFF.

The chain is built from TRBV5-1 and TRBJ1-6; D might be TRBD1 (6 bases). Germline CDR1 is SGHRS and CDR2 is YFSETQ. This CDR3 region has 15 residues. V was shortened by 1 base and J by 5 bases, with 10 bases between the two germline ends. CDR3 bases: TGCGCCAGCAGCTTGCAAGGGGGGGATAATTCACCCCTCCACTTT. Its protein is CASSLQGGDNSPLHF.

This clonotype showed up just a few times. V and J are TRBV5-1 and TRBJ2-3; TRBD2 matches at 8 bases. The CDR3 spans 14 residues. CDR1 is SGHRS and CDR2 is YFSETQ in the germline V gene. V lost 0 bases and J lost 4; bases outside the gene matches: 1. The CDR3 reads CASSLVGLADTQYF. In nucleotides, the CDR3 is TGCGCCAGCAGCTTGGTGGGACTAGCAGATACGCAGTATTTT.

The chain has TRBV27 and TRBJ2-3; no firm D call. Deletions cut 4 bases from V and 4 bases from J, with 12 bases between. Per germline, CDR1 MNHEY and CDR2 SMNVEV (reference sequence). The CDR3 extends over 14 amino acids. The chain's CDR3 is CASSSFSSPDTQYF. Written as DNA, the CDR3 is TGTGCCAGCAGTTCATTCTCCTCCCCAGATACGCAGTATTTT.

This clonotype was detected a few times. The chain couples TRBV7-2 to TRBJ2-5; no firm D call. This CDR3 is 16 amino acids long. The ends were cut back, 2 bases at V and 1 base at J, with 14 bases in the middle. CDR1 is SGHTA and CDR2 is FQGNSA in the germline V gene. CDR3 DNA sequence: TGTGCCAGCAGCTTACAGGCCACTTGGGGCCAAGAGACCCAGTACTTC. Protein product: CASSLQATWGQETQYF.